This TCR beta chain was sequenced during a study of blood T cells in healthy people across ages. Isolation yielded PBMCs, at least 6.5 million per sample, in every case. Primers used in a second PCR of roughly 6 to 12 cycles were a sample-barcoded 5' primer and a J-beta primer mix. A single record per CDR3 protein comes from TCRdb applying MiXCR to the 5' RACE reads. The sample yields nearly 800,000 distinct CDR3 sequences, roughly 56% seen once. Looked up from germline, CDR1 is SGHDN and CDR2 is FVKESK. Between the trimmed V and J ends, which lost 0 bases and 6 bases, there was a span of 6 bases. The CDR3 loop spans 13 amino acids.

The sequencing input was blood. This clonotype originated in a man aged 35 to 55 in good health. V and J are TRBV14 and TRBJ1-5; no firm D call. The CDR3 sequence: CASSQELSQPQHF. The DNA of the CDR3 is TGTGCCAGCAGCCAAGAGTTAAGTCAGCCCCAGCATTTT.